The 13 T cell receptor beta chains given below trace back to one sample, sequenced in a study of identical twins. TCRdb redid the calling of the 5' RACE reads with MiXCR, one entry per CDR3 protein. The table lists under 400,000 distinct CDR3 sequences, approximately 8.8% of them singletons. The source material was naive T cells sorted from blood. Receptors originate from a woman aged 50 to 65 in good health.

There are a few counts of this clonotype. This chain connects TRBV10-3 to TRBJ1-3; D is ambiguous. The CDR3 totals 14 residues. Looked up from germline, CDR1 is ENHRY and CDR2 is SYGVKD. The ends were cut back, 6 bases at V and 0 bases at J, with 9 bases in the middle. The CDR3 sequence is CAIRDGRSGNTIYF. CDR3 sequence (DNA): TGTGCCATCAGGGACGGGCGCTCTGGAAACACCATATATTTT.

A few counts support this clonotype. The chain has TRBV5-1 and TRBJ2-3, with a weak D call TRBD1 (5 bases). Germline lookup yields CDR1 SGHRS and CDR2 YFSETQ. V was pared by 0 bases and J by 0 bases, with 11 bases between. The CDR3 has 16 amino acids. The CDR3 region is CASSLASAGSTDTQYF. DNA for the CDR3: TGCGCCAGCAGCTTGGCCTCGGCAGGGAGCACAGATACGCAGTATTTT.

The genes are TRBV14 and TRBJ1-1, with D unresolved. Trimming left V 2 bases short and J 0 bases short, with 13 bases between. The CDR3 totals 16 residues. Per the germline V gene, CDR1 is SGHDN and CDR2 is FVKESK. The CDR3 sequence: CASSQFQNGLNTEAFF. Written as DNA, the CDR3 is TGTGCCAGCAGCCAATTCCAGAACGGACTGAACACTGAAGCTTTCTTT.

This clonotype has just a few counts. V and J are TRBV5-5 and TRBJ2-1; TRBD1 aligns across 10 bases. After removal of 5 bases from V and 2 bases from J, the junction contained 7 bases not matched to a gene. The CDR3 sequence is 16 residues long. CDR1 is SGHKS and CDR2 is YYEKEE in the germline V gene (reference sequence). CDR3 DNA sequence: TGTGCCAGCAGAATGGCGGGACAGGGGCCCTACAATGAGCAGTTCTTC. This encodes CASRMAGQGPYNEQFF.

This clonotype was seen repeatedly, ten times or more. J is TRBJ2-3 and V is TRBV5-1; D gene ambiguous. The germline V gene has CDR1 SGHRS and CDR2 YFSETQ. This CDR3 is built from 14 residues. Trimming pared 3 bases from V and 0 bases from J, leaving 8 bases between. The CDR3 sequence: CASSSWASTDTQYF. The CDR3 DNA is TGCGCCAGCAGCTCGTGGGCTAGCACAGATACGCAGTATTTT.

This clonotype came up a few times. The chain carries TRBV6-5 and TRBJ2-7; 8 positions agree with TRBD2. The V gene's germline CDR1 is MNHEY and CDR2 SVGAGI. This CDR3 is built from 14 residues. With V trimmed by 1 base and J by 2 bases, 1 base remained unmatched. CDR3 in amino acids: CASSYLAGPYEQYF. The CDR3 region has the DNA TGTGCCAGCAGTTACTTAGCGGGACCCTACGAGCAGTACTTC.

Of note for this clonotype: This may arise from a read error, as a much more abundant clone is one base away. The rearrangement links TRBV11-2 to TRBJ2-1; D call uncertain. The V gene's germline CDR1 is SGHAT and CDR2 FQNNGV. The CDR3 is 9 residues long. The CDR3 spells CASRNEQLF. CDR3 coding DNA: TGTGCCAGCAGAAATGAGCAGCTCTTC.

This clonotype was found many times. The chain carries TRBV20-1 and TRBJ1-1; D ambiguous. CDR3 length equals 14 residues. V shed 5 bases and J shed 9 bases, with 22 bases lying between them. From germline, CDR1 is DFQATT and CDR2 SNEGSKA (reference sequence). CDR3 in DNA: TGCAGTGCTTTTAACGGGATAGGGAGGGAAAAAGCTTTCTTT. It codes for CSAFNGIGREKAFF.

This clonotype turned up a few times. This rearrangement joins TRBV5-1 to TRBJ2-3; 7 nucleotides line up with TRBD1. Germline values: CDR1 SGHRS, CDR2 YFSETQ. The CDR3 has 13 amino acids. The V and J ends lost 4 bases and 6 bases, in that order; junction bases with no gene match: 5. CDR3 loop: CASSDRDDDTQYF. The CDR3 DNA reads as TGCGCCAGCAGCGACAGGGATGATGATACGCAGTATTTT.

V is TRBV20-1 and J is TRBJ1-3; possible D gene TRBD1, 6 bases. Trimming pared 2 bases from V and 0 bases from J, leaving 17 bases between. Germline-derived CDR1 and CDR2 are DFQATT and SNEGSKA (reference sequence). This CDR3 is built from 17 residues. DNA of the CDR3: TGCAGTGCTAGACCCATAAACGGGGGGCACTCTGGAAACACCATATATTTT. Translation: CSARPINGGHSGNTIYF.

This clonotype was counted many times. The chain joins TRBV4-2 to TRBJ2-2; D possibly corresponds to TRBD2 (6 bases). Germline lookup yields CDR1 LGHNA and CDR2 YNFKEQ. This CDR3 is 17 amino acids long. Trimming took off 8 bases at V and 0 bases at J, with 19 bases between the two ends. The CDR3 loop reads CASSKETSASNTGELFF. The CDR3 coding sequence is TGTGCCAGCTCAAAAGAGACTAGTGCCTCGAACACCGGGGAGCTGTTTTTT.

CDR3 DNA sequence: TGTGCCAGCAGTGACAGGGTATATGGCTACACCTTC. It translates to CASSDRVYGYTF. The chain links TRBV2 to TRBJ1-2; D is possibly TRBD1 (5 bases). V was cut by 3 bases and J by 5 bases, with 7 bases left in between. The CDR3 is made up of 12 amino acids. The germline CDR1 and CDR2 sequences are SNHLY and FYNNEI.

This clonotype was recorded many times. The rearrangement links TRBV6-5 to TRBJ2-3; the D gene is possibly TRBD2 (6 bases). The CDR3 has 15 residues. Germline loops: CDR1 MNHEY, CDR2 SVGAGI. Trimming removed 7 bases at V and 6 bases at J, with 20 bases between. The CDR3 bases are TGTGCCAGCATACAACCCGGGCGGGGATCCGATACGCAGTATTTT. This codes for CASIQPGRGSDTQYF.